A selection of T cell receptor beta chains follows, all from one sample in a study of chemoradiotherapy in HPV16-positive cancers. Here immunoSEQ multiplex PCR was the method, and the copy in TCRdb shows in-frame clones only, minus some. The table lists fewer than 10,000 clones, roughly 70% of them singletons. The sample here was tumor tissue, taken from a patient who underwent chemoradiotherapy. The source is a human donor with HPV-associated anogenital cancer. Each CDR3 is given with its conserved first and last residue. Fields, in order: D gene, clone size, J gene, V gene, CDR3 DNA, CDR3 protein. A D gene is named only where the DNA matches it firmly. Expanded clones are given a class, and other clones once, few, many or no size at all.

>.|.|TRBJ1-6|TRBV10-1
TGCGCCAGCAGTGTTGTAGAGGGATCACCCCTCCACTTT
CASSVVEGSPLHF
>.|.|TRBJ1-1|TRBV11-2
TGTGCCAGCAGCTTAGCACAGGGAGGGGTCACTGAAGCTTTCTTT
CASSLAQGGVTEAFF
>.|.|TRBJ2-3|TRBV27
TGTGCCAGCAGTCCCCCGTCGGATACGCAGTATTTT
CASSPPSDTQYF
>.|once|TRBJ1-1|TRBV1
TGCACCAGCAGCCAAAGACCCGAGACCTTT
CTSSQRPETF
>.|.|TRBJ2-7|TRBV28
TGTGCCAGCACCACAAACCGGATACAGGGTGCTTCCTACGAGCAGTACTTC
CASTTNRIQGASYEQYF
>TRBD1|.|TRBJ1-3|TRBV5-1
TGCGCCAGCAGCCCGGACAGGGGGCCTGGAAACACCATATATTTT
CASSPDRGPGNTIYF
>TRBD1|.|TRBJ1-1|TRBV6-1
TGTGCCAGCAGTTCCACGACAGGGGCGTACACTGAAGCTTTCTTT
CASSSTTGAYTEAFF
>.|.|TRBJ1-3|TRBV6-5
TGTGCCAGCAGCTGGACGTCCTCTGGAAACACCATATATTTT
CASSWTSSGNTIYF
>.|.|TRBJ1-1|TRBV7-3
TGTGCCAGCAGCTTAATGGAGGTGAACACTGAAGCTTTCTTT
CASSLMEVNTEAFF
>.|.|TRBJ1-4|TRBV15
TGTGCCACCAGCAGAGAAAAGGAGGGAGCCCATGAAAAACTGTTTTTT
CATSREKEGAHEKLFF
>TRBD1|once|TRBJ2-7|TRBV7-9
TGTGCCAGCAGCCTAACAGGGGTGACCTACGAGCAGTACTTC
CASSLTGVTYEQYF
>TRBD2|.|TRBJ2-1|TRBV4-1
TGCGCCAGCAGCCAAGGGCTAGCGGGCCCGAATGAGCAGTTCTTC
CASSQGLAGPNEQFF
>.|few|TRBJ2-7|TRBV27
TGTGCCAGCAGGGCGACAGGTACCTACGAGCAGTACTTC
CASRATGTYEQYF
>.|.|TRBJ1-1|TRBV5-1
TGCGCCAGCAGCTTGACAAGCCTGGACACTGAAGCTTTCTTT
CASSLTSLDTEAFF
>.|few|TRBJ2-6|TRBV27
TGTGCCAGCAGTCTCTCCCCGGGGGCCGGGGCCAACGTCCTGACTTTC
CASSLSPGAGANVLTF
>.|.|TRBJ2-7|TRBV7-9
TGTGCCAGCAGCTTATTGGTCTCCTACGAGCAGTACTTC
CASSLLVSYEQYF
>TRBD2|.|TRBJ2-7|TRBV7-2
TGTGCCAGCAGCTTAACGGTCTTTCTAGCGGGGGGGGAGCAGTACTTC
CASSLTVFLAGGEQYF
>.|.|TRBJ1-1|TRBV11-2
TGTGCCAGCACGTTTCAGGGAGGCACTGAAGCTTTCTTT
CASTFQGGTEAFF
>.|.|TRBJ1-6|TRBV6-6
TGTGCCAGCAGTTCACAGGGTGCCAATTCACCCCTCCACTTT
CASSSQGANSPLHF
>.|.|TRBJ2-3|TRBV30
TGTGCCTGGAATACGGGGAACACAAAGGGAGATACGCAGTATTTT
CAWNTGNTKGDTQYF
>.|.|TRBJ1-5|TRBV2
TGTGCCGCAAAAGGAAGTTCTGGCAATCAGCCCCAGCATTTT
CAAKGSSGNQPQHF
>TRBD1|.|TRBJ2-6|TRBV2
TGTGCCAGCAGTCCACAGGGGGTCGGGGCCAACGTCCTGACTTTC
CASSPQGVGANVLTF
>.|few|TRBJ1-2|TRBV18
TGTGCCAGCTCACCAATGAGGGGCAGGGACTATGGCTACACCTTC
CASSPMRGRDYGYTF
>TRBD2|.|TRBJ2-7|TRBV7-9
TGTGCCAGCAGCTTAGTTAGCGGGAGGGCCTACGAGCAGTACTTC
CASSLVSGRAYEQYF
>TRBD2|.|TRBJ2-7|TRBV6-1
TGTGCCAGCAGTGAAGCACCTAGCGGATTTTACGAGCAGTACTTC
CASSEAPSGFYEQYF
>.|medium-sized|TRBJ2-7|TRBV9
TGTGCCAGCACCCCAGGTCAGGGGGGCTACGAGCAGTACTTC
CASTPGQGGYEQYF
>TRBD1|.|TRBJ1-1|TRBV13
TGTGCCAGCAGCTCGCCGGGACAGGGGGCTCTTGAAGCTTTCTTT
CASSSPGQGALEAFF
>TRBD1|.|TRBJ2-1|TRBV4-1
TGCGCCAGCAGCCAAGATTGGGACAGGGGCAATGAGCAGTTCTTC
CASSQDWDRGNEQFF
>.|.|TRBJ1-5|TRBV2
TGTGCCAGCAGGGACAGCTATTACAATCAGCCCCAGCATTTT
CASRDSYYNQPQHF
>.|.|TRBJ1-3|TRBV28
TGTGCCAGCAGTTTAGCCAGGGCAGGAAACACCATATATTTT
CASSLARAGNTIYF
>TRBD1|.|TRBJ2-7|TRBV5-6
TGTGCCAGCAGCCCGACCGGGACAGGGATGTCCTACGAGCAGTACTTC
CASSPTGTGMSYEQYF
>.|once|TRBJ2-1|TRBV5-1
TGCGCCAGCAGTGGTTGGGGCTCCTACAATGAGCAGTTCTTC
CASSGWGSYNEQFF
>TRBD2|.|TRBJ2-7|TRBV7-3
TGTGCCAGCAGCTTAGGGGTTGGGGAGGGCTACGAGCAGTACTTC
CASSLGVGEGYEQYF
>TRBD1|.|TRBJ1-1|TRBV4-2
TGTGCCACACGACAGGGGGAGACGAACACTGAAGCTTTCTTT
CATRQGETNTEAFF
>TRBD2|.|TRBJ2-1|TRBV18
TGTGCCAGCTCACCACCCCGGACTAGCGGGAGATCAGACGAGCAGTTCTTC
CASSPPRTSGRSDEQFF
>.|.|TRBJ2-5|TRBV5-1
TGCGCCAGCAGCTTGGCTGGCAGAGAAGAGACCCAGTACTTC
CASSLAGREETQYF